The sequence of this T cell receptor beta chain was determined in a study of T cells in Graves' hyperthyroidism and ophthalmopathy (dated by TCRdb to the late 2010s). Broadly, across the study: Peripheral blood samples were taken at initial diagnosis, before any treatment was given. To identify TCR V-J signatures that set the groups apart, the researchers used a discovery cohort of more than 95 patients, made up of 43 with Graves' ophthalmopathy and 57 with stable Graves' hyperthyroidism. Whether ophthalmopathy could be predicted prospectively was tested in an independent validation cohort made up of under 20 hyperthyroidism patients plus 17 patients who later progressed to ophthalmopathy. For training and testing, the roughly 100 patients in the discovery cohort were randomly divided in a 7:3 ratio. Thyroid tissue and blood T-cell repertoires from more than 5 Graves' hyperthyroidism patients were also compared in the study. Following sampling, methimazole starting at 30 mg daily was given to hyperthyroidism patients, and high-dose intravenous methylprednisolone was given to ophthalmopathy patients. The paper describes TCR Vbeta CDR3 sequencing of about 140 peripheral blood samples, made up of 40 to 45 ophthalmopathy patients, 70 to 75 hyperthyroidism patients and 17 progressor patients. What the authors observed across the whole study: No statistical method was used to set the sample size in advance, and investigators knew the group allocation. In cross-validation, a model built on a 13 V-J signature told ophthalmopathy apart from stable hyperthyroidism with approximately 90% sensitivity and approximately 81% specificity, and in testing the same model reached 80%/75%. In validation, progression to ophthalmopathy was predicted by the model with around 70% sensitivity and about 72% specificity, a median of approximately 6.5 months before onset. Most expanded thyroid clonotypes (frequency above 0.001) were also found in blood, which suggests that blood repertoires may mirror thyroid immune responses.

The CDR3 runs 15 amino acids, cysteine and phenylalanine included. Only the CDR3 part of the read is kept: 45 bases, read in frame from the first base. Relative to germline, V is 8 bases shorter and J is 4 bases shorter, with 21 bases between their ends. The germline V gene supplies CDR1 MNHNS and CDR2 SASEGT. A patient counted as having stable Graves' hyperthyroidism if no progression to ophthalmopathy occurred over 18 months of follow-up. Hyperthyroidism patients were newly diagnosed, had a disease duration of under 2 months, and were aged 18 to 65 years. Patients with uncontrolled infections, other autoimmune diseases, pregnancy or lactation were excluded. Diagnoses were based on clinical symptoms, serum thyroxine and TRAb, thyroid ultrasound and orbital computed tomography. PBMCs were separated from under 12 ml of fresh peripheral blood using Ficoll-Paque density gradient centrifugation. Total RNA was extracted using Trizol reagent, and RNA quality was assessed on an Agilent 2100 Bioanalyzer.

There are many counts of this clonotype. No antigen is known for it. No base quality information exists; no much larger clone differs at one position. Amplification of TCR beta CDR3 regions was carried out from RNA transcripts. The first round of RT-PCR for the TCR CDR3 was performed with the HTBI primer set and the Qiagen OneStep RT-PCR kit. A second multiplex PCR round built the libraries, followed by size selection and purification. The libraries were sequenced on an Illumina HiSeq2000 using paired-end 100 bp reads. As for how the authors treated the data: Raw data were processed with SOAPnuke, discarding reads with adapters, uncalled bases, mean Phred below 15, or no exact constant-primer or identifier match. High-quality paired reads were merged with COPE v1.2.5, and unique nucleotide sequences were defined as clonotypes. Clonotypes were aligned to IMGT TRBV, TRBD and TRBJ reference segments using MiTCR v1.1. Analysis was restricted to V-J combinations with a frequency above 0.0001, which covered 99.2% of repertoires. The TCS score was defined as F50 (clonal expansion) divided by E x V (chaos), with BLOSUM62-based TCRdist calculated between CDR3 peptides within each V-J. Welch's t-statistics and random forest reduced roughly 500 V-J features to under 15, which were used in a naive Bayes classifier (R e1071). TCRdb reprocessed the public reads (quality trimming at Q25 with fastp, clone calling with MiXCR) and kept in-frame beta chains. Merged by CDR3 protein, the rows form single entries marked with the most common genes and DNA. TCRdb's processing, not the study's, gives the V and J calls here. The sample table lists approximately 410,000 distinct CDR3 sequences, roughly 13% of them with a count of one. Around 5.3% of the sample is held by the ten biggest clonotypes.

This TCR derives from a woman younger than 30 with Graves' hyperthyroidism. Material: blood. This chain is built from TRBV6-1 and TRBJ2-7; the D gene is possibly TRBD1 or TRBD2, with 5 bases matching each. The sequenced DNA: TGTGCCAGCCGAAATTATGGGGGACGGAATTACGAGCAGTACTTC. This codes for CASRNYGGRNYEQYF.